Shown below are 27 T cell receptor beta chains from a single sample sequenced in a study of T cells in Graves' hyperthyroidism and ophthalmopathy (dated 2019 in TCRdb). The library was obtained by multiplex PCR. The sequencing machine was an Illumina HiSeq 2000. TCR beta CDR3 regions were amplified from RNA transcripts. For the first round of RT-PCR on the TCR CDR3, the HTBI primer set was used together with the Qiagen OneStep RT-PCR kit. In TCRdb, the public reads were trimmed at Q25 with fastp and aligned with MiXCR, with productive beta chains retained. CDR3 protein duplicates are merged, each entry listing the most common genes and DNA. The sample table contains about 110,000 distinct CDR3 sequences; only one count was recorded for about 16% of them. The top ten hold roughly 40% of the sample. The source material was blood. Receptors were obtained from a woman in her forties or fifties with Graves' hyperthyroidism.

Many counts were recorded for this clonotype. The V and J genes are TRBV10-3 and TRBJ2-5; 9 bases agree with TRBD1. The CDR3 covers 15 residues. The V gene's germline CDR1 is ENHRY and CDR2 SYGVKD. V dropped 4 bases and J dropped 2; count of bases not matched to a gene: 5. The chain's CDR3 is CAISGDRVPQETQYF. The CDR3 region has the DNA TGTGCCATCAGTGGGGACAGGGTGCCTCAAGAGACCCAGTACTTC.

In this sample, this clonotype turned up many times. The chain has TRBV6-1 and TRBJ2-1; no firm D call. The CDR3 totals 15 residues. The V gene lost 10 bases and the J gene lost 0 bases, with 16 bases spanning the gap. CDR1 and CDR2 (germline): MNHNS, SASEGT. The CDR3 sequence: CATSETWSSYNEQFF. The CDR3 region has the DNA TGTGCCACTTCGGAGACTTGGAGCTCCTACAATGAGCAGTTCTTC.

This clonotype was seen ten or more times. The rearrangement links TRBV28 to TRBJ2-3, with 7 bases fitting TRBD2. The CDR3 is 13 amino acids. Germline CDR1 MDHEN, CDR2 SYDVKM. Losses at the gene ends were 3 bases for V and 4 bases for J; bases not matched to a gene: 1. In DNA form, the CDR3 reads TGTGCCAGCAGTTTGGCGGGAGCAGATACGCAGTATTTT. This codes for CASSLAGADTQYF.

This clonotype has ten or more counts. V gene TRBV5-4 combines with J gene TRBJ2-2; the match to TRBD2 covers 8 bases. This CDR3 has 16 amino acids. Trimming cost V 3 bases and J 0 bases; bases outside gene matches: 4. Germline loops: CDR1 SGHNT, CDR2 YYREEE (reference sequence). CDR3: CASSSLAGSNTGELFF. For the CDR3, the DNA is TGTGCCAGCAGCTCTCTAGCGGGTTCGAACACCGGGGAGCTGTTTTTT.

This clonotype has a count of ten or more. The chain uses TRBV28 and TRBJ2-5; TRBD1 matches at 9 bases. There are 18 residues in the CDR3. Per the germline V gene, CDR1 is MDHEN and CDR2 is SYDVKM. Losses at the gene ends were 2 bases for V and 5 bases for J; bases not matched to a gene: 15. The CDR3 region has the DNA TGTGCCAGCAGTTTAAGTCCCCTCAAGGGACAGGGATGGGAGACCCAGTACTTC. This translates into CASSLSPLKGQGWETQYF.

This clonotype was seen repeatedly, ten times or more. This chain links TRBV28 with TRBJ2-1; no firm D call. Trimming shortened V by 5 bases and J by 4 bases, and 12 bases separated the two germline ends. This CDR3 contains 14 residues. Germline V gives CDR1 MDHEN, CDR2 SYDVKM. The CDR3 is CASSPGSYYNEQFF. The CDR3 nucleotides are TGTGCCAGCAGTCCGGGCAGCTATTACAATGAGCAGTTCTTC.

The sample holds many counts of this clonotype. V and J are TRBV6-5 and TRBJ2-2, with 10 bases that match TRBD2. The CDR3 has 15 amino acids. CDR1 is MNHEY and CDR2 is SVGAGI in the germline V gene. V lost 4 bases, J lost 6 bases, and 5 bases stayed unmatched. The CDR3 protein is CASSLNLAGAGELFF. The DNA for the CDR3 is TGTGCCAGCAGTTTGAATCTAGCGGGAGCCGGGGAGCTGTTTTTT.

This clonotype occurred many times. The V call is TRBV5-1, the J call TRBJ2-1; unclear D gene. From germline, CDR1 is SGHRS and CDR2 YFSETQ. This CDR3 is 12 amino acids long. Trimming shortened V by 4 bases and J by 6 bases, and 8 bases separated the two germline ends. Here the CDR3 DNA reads TGCGCCAGCAGCCTCCCGACCAATGAGCAGTTCTTC. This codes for CASSLPTNEQFF.

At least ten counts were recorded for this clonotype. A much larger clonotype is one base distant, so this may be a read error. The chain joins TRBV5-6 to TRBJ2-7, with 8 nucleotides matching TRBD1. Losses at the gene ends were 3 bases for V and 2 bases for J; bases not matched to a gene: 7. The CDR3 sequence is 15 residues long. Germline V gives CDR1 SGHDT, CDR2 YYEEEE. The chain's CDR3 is CASSYGQGVTYEQYF. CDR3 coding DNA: TGTGCCAGCAGCTATGGACAGGGAGTAACCTACGAGCAGTACTTC.

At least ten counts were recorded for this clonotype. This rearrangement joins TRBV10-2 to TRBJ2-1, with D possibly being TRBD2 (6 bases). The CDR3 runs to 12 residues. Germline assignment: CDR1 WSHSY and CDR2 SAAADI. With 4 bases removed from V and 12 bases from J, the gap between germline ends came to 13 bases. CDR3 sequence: CASSVEGGGQFF. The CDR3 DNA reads TGCGCCAGCAGTGTTGAGGGAGGCGGGCAGTTCTTC.

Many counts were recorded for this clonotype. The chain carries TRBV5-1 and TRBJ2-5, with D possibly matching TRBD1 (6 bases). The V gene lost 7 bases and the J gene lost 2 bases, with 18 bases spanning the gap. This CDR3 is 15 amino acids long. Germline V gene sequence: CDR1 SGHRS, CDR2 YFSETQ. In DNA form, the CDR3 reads TGCGCCAGCCTAAAGGGGGATCGCGGGCAAGAGACCCAGTACTTC. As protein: CASLKGDRGQETQYF. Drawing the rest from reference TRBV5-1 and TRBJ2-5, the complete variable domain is KAGVTQTPRYLIKTRGQQVTLSCSPISGHRSVSWYQQTPGQGLQFLFEYFSETQRNKGNFPGRFSGRQFSNSRSEMNVSTLELGDSALYLCASLKGDRGQETQYFGPGTRLLVL.

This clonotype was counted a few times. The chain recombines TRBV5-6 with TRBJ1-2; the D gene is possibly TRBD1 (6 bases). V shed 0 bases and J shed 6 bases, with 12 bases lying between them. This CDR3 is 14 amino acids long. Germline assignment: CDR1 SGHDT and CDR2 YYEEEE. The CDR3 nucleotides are TGTGCCAGCAGCTTGGTAGGGCAGGGGAATGGCTACACCTTC. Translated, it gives CASSLVGQGNGYTF.

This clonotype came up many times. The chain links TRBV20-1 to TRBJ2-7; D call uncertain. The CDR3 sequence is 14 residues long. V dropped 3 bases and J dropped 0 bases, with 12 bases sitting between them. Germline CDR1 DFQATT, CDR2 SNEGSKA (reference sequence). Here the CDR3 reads CSASPRFDSYEQYF. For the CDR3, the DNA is TGCAGTGCTAGCCCCAGGTTTGACTCCTACGAGCAGTACTTC.

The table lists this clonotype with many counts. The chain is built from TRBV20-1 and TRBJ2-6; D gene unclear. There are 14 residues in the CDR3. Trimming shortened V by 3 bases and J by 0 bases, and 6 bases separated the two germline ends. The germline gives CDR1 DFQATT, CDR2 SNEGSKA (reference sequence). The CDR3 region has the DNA TGCAGTGCTAGGCCCCTCTCTGGGGCCAACGTCCTGACTTTC. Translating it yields CSARPLSGANVLTF.

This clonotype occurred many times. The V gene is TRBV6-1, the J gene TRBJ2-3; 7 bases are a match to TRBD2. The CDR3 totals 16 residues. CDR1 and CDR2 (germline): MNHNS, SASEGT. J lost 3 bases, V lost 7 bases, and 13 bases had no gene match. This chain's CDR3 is CASNPPPGGGTDTQYF. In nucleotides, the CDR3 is TGTGCCAGCAACCCACCTCCGGGAGGAGGGACAGATACGCAGTATTTT.

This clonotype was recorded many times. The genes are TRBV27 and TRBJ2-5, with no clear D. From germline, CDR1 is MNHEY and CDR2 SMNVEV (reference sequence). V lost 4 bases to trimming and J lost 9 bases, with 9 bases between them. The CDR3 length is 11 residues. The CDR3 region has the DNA TGTGCCAGCAGTTACCAAAGGGCCCAGTACTTC. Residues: CASSYQRAQYF.

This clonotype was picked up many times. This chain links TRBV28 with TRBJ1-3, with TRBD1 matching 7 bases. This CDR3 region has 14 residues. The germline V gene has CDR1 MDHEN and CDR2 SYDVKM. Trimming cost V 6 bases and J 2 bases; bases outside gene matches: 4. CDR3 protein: CASSSDRAGNTIYF. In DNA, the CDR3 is TGTGCCAGCAGCTCAGACAGGGCTGGAAACACCATATATTTT.

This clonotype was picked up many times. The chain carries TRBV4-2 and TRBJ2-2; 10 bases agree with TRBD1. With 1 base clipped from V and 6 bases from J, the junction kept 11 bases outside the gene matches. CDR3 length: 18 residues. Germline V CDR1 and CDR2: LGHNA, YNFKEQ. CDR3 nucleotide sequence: TGTGCCAGCAGCCAAGTCCCGGGACAGGGGAGAAACCCCGGGGAGCTGTTTTTT. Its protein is CASSQVPGQGRNPGELFF.

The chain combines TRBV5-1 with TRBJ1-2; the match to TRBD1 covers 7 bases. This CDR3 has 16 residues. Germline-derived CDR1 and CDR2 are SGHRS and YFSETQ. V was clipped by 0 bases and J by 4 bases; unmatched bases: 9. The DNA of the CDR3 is TGCGCCAGCAGCTTGGCCGGGACGGGACAGCGCTATGGCTACACCTTC. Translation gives CASSLAGTGQRYGYTF.

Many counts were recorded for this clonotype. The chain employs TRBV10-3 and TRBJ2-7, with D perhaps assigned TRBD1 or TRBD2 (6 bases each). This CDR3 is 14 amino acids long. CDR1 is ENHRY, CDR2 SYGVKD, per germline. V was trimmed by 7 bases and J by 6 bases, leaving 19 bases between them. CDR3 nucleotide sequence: TGTGCCATCACCGAGGGGGGAGTGGCTGCCGAGCAGTACTTC. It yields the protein CAITEGGVAAEQYF.

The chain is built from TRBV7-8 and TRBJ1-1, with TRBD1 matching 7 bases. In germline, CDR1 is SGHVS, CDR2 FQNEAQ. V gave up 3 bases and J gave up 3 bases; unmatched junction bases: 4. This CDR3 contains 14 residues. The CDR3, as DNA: TGTGCCAGCAGCTTGCAAACAGGGGACACTGAAGCTTTCTTT. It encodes CASSLQTGDTEAFF. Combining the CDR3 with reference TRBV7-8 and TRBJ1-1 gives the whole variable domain GAGVSQSPRYKVAKRGQDVALRCDPISGHVSLFWYQQALGQGPEFLTYFQNEAQLDKSGLPSDRFFAERPEGSVSTLKIQRTQQEDSAVYLCASSLQTGDTEAFFGQGTRLTVV.

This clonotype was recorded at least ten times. The CDR3: CSVEVASGDTQYF. In nucleotides, the CDR3 is TGCAGCGTTGAGGTAGCCAGTGGAGATACGCAGTATTTT. The V gene is TRBV29-1, the J gene TRBJ2-3; D ambiguous. The CDR3 sequence is 13 residues long. Germline CDR1 reads SQVTM; CDR2 reads ANQGSEA. The V and J ends lost 3 bases and 5 bases respectively, with 12 bases between them.

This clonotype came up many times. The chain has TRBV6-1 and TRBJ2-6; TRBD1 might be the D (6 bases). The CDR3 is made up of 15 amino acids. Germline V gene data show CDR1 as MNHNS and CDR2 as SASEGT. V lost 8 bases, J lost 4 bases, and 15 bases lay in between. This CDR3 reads CASYLGGAGANVLTF. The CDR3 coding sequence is TGTGCCAGCTACCTAGGGGGAGCCGGGGCCAACGTCCTGACTTTC.

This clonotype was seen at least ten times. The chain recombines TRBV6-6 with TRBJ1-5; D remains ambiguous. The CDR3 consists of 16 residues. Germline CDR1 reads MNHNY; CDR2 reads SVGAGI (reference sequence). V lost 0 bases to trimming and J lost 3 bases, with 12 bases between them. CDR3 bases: TGTGCCAGCAGTTACTCGAGTGCAGCAAACAATCAGCCCCAGCATTTT. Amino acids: CASSYSSAANNQPQHF.

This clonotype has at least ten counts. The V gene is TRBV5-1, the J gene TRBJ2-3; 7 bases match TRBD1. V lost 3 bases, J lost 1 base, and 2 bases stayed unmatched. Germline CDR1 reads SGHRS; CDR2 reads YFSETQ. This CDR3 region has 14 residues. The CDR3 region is CASSSTGGTDTQYF. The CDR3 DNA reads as TGCGCCAGCAGCTCCACAGGGGGCACAGATACGCAGTATTTT.

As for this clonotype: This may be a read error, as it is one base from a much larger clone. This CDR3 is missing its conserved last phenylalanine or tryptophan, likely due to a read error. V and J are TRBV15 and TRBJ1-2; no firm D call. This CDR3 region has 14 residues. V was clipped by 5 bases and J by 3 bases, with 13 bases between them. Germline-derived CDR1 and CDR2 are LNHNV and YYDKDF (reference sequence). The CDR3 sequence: CATSGSRVHYGYTV. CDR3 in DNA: TGTGCCACCAGCGGCTCTCGGGTTCACTATGGCTACACCGTC.

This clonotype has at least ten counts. CDR3 sequence: CSARDLVGGPNTEAFF. The CDR3 nucleotides are TGCAGTGCTAGAGATCTAGTTGGGGGGCCGAACACTGAAGCTTTCTTT. This chain links TRBV20-1 with TRBJ1-1; the D gene is possibly TRBD1 (6 bases). The germline gives CDR1 DFQATT, CDR2 SNEGSKA (reference sequence). Deletions cut 0 bases from V and 1 base from J, with 15 bases between. The CDR3 is made up of 16 amino acids.